The 8 T cell receptor beta chains below all came from one sample that was sequenced in a study of T-cell reconstitution after alpha-beta-depleted transplantation in children. A TCRbeta library incorporating unique molecular identifiers was prepared. TCRdb reprocessed the PCR reads with MiXCR, giving one entry per CDR3 protein. In the table there are about 500,000 distinct CDR3 sequences, over 10% of which are singletons. Sequencing used PBMCs, mostly from graft donor cells, obtained 180 days after TCRalphabeta/CD19-depleted stem cell transplant. Receptors originate from a female patient between 2 and 15 years old who had a stem cell transplant for aplastic anemia, so the T cells may come from the graft donor.

This clonotype was detected many times. The V call is TRBV9, the J call TRBJ2-3; D remains ambiguous. V dropped 0 bases and J dropped 0 bases, with 8 bases sitting between them. CDR1 and CDR2 from the germline V gene are SGDLS and YYNGEE. The CDR3 sequence is 15 residues long. The chain's CDR3 is CASSVGVASTDTQYF. The CDR3 DNA sequence: TGTGCCAGCAGCGTAGGGGTGGCTAGCACAGATACGCAGTATTTT.

This clonotype was recorded a few times. V and J are TRBV6-5 and TRBJ2-4, with D perhaps TRBD1 (5 bases). CDR3 length equals 17 residues. V shed 0 bases and J shed 3 bases, with 15 bases lying between them. CDR1 is MNHEY, CDR2 SVGAGI, per germline. For the CDR3, the DNA is TGTGCCAGCAGTTACTCGAAAGGGGAAAAGGGCAAAAACATTCAGTACTTC. This sequence encodes CASSYSKGEKGKNIQYF.

A few counts support this clonotype. This rearrangement joins TRBV20-1 to TRBJ1-6, with D hard to call. The CDR3 totals 15 residues. From germline, CDR1 is DFQATT and CDR2 SNEGSKA (reference sequence). V was shortened by 2 bases and J by 0 bases, with 8 bases between the two germline ends. CDR3 DNA sequence: TGCAGTGCTAGATCGGGGAGCTCCTATAATTCACCCCTCCACTTT. Its protein is CSARSGSSYNSPLHF.

This clonotype came up a few times. This chain joins TRBV5-1 and TRBJ2-3; TRBD2 aligns across 8 bases. From germline, CDR1 is SGHRS and CDR2 YFSETQ. CDR3 size: 15 residues. J was trimmed by 5 bases and V by 2 bases; bases with no gene match: 7. The DNA for the CDR3 is TGCGCCAGCAGCTTCCCAGCGGGAGAGCGAGATACGCAGTATTTT. Protein: CASSFPAGERDTQYF.

This chain joins TRBV3-2 and TRBJ1-4; TRBD1, the table's D call, was not compared with the DNA. TRBV3-2 corresponds to a pseudogene. The CDR3 consists of 20 residues. CDR3 sequence: CATSQEFSSGTLPVNEKLFF. In DNA form, the CDR3 reads TGTGCCACCTCCCAAGAGTTCTCCTCCGGGACGCTCCCTGTGAATGAAAAACTGTTTTTT.

The table lists this clonotype with a few counts. The DNA for the CDR3 is TGTGCCAGTGTCGGCCTAAAAGAGACCCAGTACTTC. This translates into CASVGLKETQYF. The V call is TRBV7-9, the J call TRBJ2-5; D uncertain. Germline CDR1 reads SEHNR; CDR2 reads FQNEAQ (reference sequence). The germline V and J ends were trimmed by 9 bases and 3 bases, with 11 bases remaining between them. This CDR3 region has 12 residues.

This clonotype has just a few counts. J is TRBJ1-2 and V is TRBV18, with 7 bases aligning to TRBD1. CDR1 is KGHSH and CDR2 is LQKENI in the germline V gene. The ends lost 3 bases at V and 0 bases at J; junction bases unmatched: 4. The CDR3 has 15 amino acids. The DNA for the CDR3 is TGTGCCAGCTCACCCGGGACAGAACCTAACTATGGCTACACCTTC. Amino acids: CASSPGTEPNYGYTF.

The J gene is TRBJ1-1, the V gene TRBV29-1, with TRBD1 identical over 9 bases. Germline V gene lookup returns CDR1 SQVTM and CDR2 ANQGSEA. The CDR3 contains 14 residues. V was pared by 6 bases and J by 1 base, with 6 bases of the junction left unmatched. The CDR3 region has the DNA TGCAGCGTCGGGCTGGACAGGGGGAACACTGAAGCTTTCTTT. It encodes CSVGLDRGNTEAFF.